This T cell receptor beta chain was identified in a study of cytomegalovirus exposure and HLA in healthy donors (dated 2017 in TCRdb). Study-level background: In an earlier analysis of roughly 590 of the donors, 276 Gb of sequence data and 120 million or so unique TCR beta sequences from 180 million or so T cells were reported. In a later genetic analysis, genome-wide SNP genotypes for about three fifths of the 666 donors were used, and that subset was treated as a discovery cohort. Approximately 300 gigabases of sequencing data and 70 million to 95 million unique TCR sequences made up an early release that covered several hundred HLA-typed donors. HLA typing included class I and class II loci at four-digit resolution. The T cell repertoires of under 700 subjects were profiled by immunosequencing and related to cytomegalovirus serostatus. In a later analysis, previously published TCR beta repertoires from 666 donors were re-analyzed and high-resolution HLA genotyping was added so that TCR occurrence patterns could be studied. The study aimed to test whether signatures of past pathogen exposure could be identified by cataloging public T cell receptors. To predict cytomegalovirus infection status, the study brought together high-throughput TCR immunosequencing, statistical association of individual TCRs with disease status, and machine learning. The number of donors typed differed by locus, with about 620-630 for A, B, C, DRB1 and DQB1, more than 500 for DQA1, about 610 for DPA1, and approximately 470 for DPB1. Several DR-DQ haplotypes were treated as single units for association and clustering because of strong linkage in the cohort. Among some 410 genotyped donors of the cohort, an average of roughly 230,000 unique TCR beta nucleotide sequences was sequenced per donor, of which roughly 18% were non-productive. An earlier analysis of 587 of the donors used high-throughput TCR beta sequencing to judge whether each TCR beta V gene segment behaved as functional or pseudogenic. Donor age, sex, ethnicity and CMV serostatus were collected together with the repertoire data. Rather than using new phenotypic data, the later analysis identified candidate immune exposures from TCR beta sequences and from how often those sequences occurred across donors. Of the approximately 370 genotyped donors, more than 75% were placed in the genetic ancestry cluster associated with self-reported Caucasian donors. All discovery cohort repertoires had been generated using a single sequencing platform. Along with the approximately 600-subject first cohort, a separate validation cohort of over a hundred different subjects was used.

Notes on this clone: The clone's antigen remains unknown.

What the research found in general, with its limitations: Immune exposure information for the cohort was limited to CMV serostatus. In an earlier analysis of 450 to 750 of the donors, most TCR beta V segments appeared in productive rearrangements about 87% or about 30% of the time, broadly matching IMGT annotations. In the study, approximately 160 TCR beta chains were listed as associated with cytomegalovirus. While some public TCRs were present in many individuals, most TCR sequences turned up only very rarely across donors. In a later analysis, HLA-associated TCR beta chains showed more clonal expansion and lower generation probabilities than non-associated chains that were equally common. Only TCR beta chains were sequenced in this cohort, and the absence of alpha or paired-chain data limited detectable features. In both the original and validation cohorts, the classifier was reported to diagnose cytomegalovirus status with high specificity and sensitivity. In vitro tests confirmed that three of the cytomegalovirus-associated TCR beta chains recognize cytomegalovirus antigens. Because counts were too low, seventeen rarely observed V segments, including chromosome 9 orphons, were excluded from the earlier analysis of several hundred of the donors. A later analysis reported that several top co-occurrence clusters appeared linked to parvovirus B19, influenza, CMV and Epstein-Barr virus. A group of highly shared sequence variants was considered likely to be a technical artifact of the sequencing pipeline. A further reported finding was that TCR beta sequences accurately predicted the HLA-A and HLA-B alleles for most subjects in the first cohort. According to a later genetic analysis, donors in an Asian-associated ancestry cluster had fewer N-insertions in productive TCRs than the roughly 670-donor mean. Linkage disequilibrium might explain the correlated functional status among segregating V segments, but an unknown experimental factor could not be excluded. When HLA alleles, especially DR and DQ, strongly co-occurred, TCR associations were difficult to assign to individual alleles. A later analysis associated 15,000 or so TCR beta sequences with specific HLA alleles at a false discovery rate of 0.05. According to the authors, the approach could potentially be generalized to other disease states and immunological phenotypes. Some IMGT-functional V segments, including TRBV6-2 and TRBV6-3, could not be distinguished by the 87-base-pair reads and were therefore excluded. An association between a missense DCLRE1C variant and V-gene and J-gene trimming of TCR beta chains was found in a later genetic analysis and replicated in an independent cohort. According to a later analysis, most CMV-associated TCR beta chains appeared to be HLA-restricted, and the HLA associations seemed to be driven largely by CMV exposure. The presence/absence analyses assumed that sequencing depth was roughly uniform across donors, and that assumption may not be true. Because HLA typing was missing for some donors at each locus, association tests included only the typed subset. According to a later analysis, TCR association rates differed among HLA loci, with DRB1 alleles showing the most associated TCRs and HLA-C alleles showing the fewest.

The cohort was made up of roughly 670 healthy bone marrow donors. All cohort members were sampled while nominally healthy, although unrecorded immune exposures were likely present. The donor was CMV seropositive and belonged to the group of 250 to 300 seropositive cohort members. Every donor gave a peripheral blood sample, and the peripheral blood mononuclear cells from that sample were used for TCR beta sequencing. The Qiagen DNeasy Blood Extraction Kit was used to extract genomic DNA from the blood cell samples. Libraries were made using the immunoSEQ multiplex PCR assay. For the multiplex PCR, a mixture combining 60 forward primers for TCR Vbeta segments and 13 reverse primers for TCR Jbeta segments was used. Amplification of the CDR3 region of rearranged TCR beta genes was performed with a multiplex PCR assay on genomic DNA. The Illumina HiSeq System was used to sequence the amplified TCR beta libraries as 87-base-pair reads. In the paper's pipeline: A later analysis tallied about 77 million unique TCR beta chains across the 666 repertoires, and approximately 11 million of those chains were shared by two or more donors. Raw reads were error-corrected and collapsed into unique sequences with a nearest-neighbor algorithm that merged closely related sequences to remove PCR and sequencing errors. Alignment of CDR3 sequences to IMGT reference sequences was used to assign V, D and J gene segments. Each retained sequence needed at least a six-nucleotide match to both a V gene segment and a J gene segment. Rearrangements were classified as productive when the CDR3 lacked stop codons and remained in frame with V and J, and all other rearrangements were classified as non-productive. Following IMGT convention, CDR3 was defined as the stretch from the second conserved V-encoded cysteine to the conserved J-encoded phenylalanine. In an earlier analysis of 550 to 650 of the donors, sequences lacking an unambiguous match to a single V gene segment were excluded. In an earlier analysis of 450 to 700 of the donors, V segments were called functional above 56.7% productive rearrangements and were called segregating when the between-donor standard deviation exceeded 5%. To diagnose cytomegalovirus status from the catalog of TCR beta chain sequences, a statistical classification framework was built. V and J gene assignment, in a later analysis, came from comparing TCR nucleotide sequences with IMGT/GENE-DB human TR gene sequences. In a later analysis, CDR3 sequences and most-parsimonious VDJ recombination scenarios were assigned using the TCRdist pipeline. In a later analysis, each TCR beta chain was defined by its CDR3 amino acid sequence together with its V-gene family, and reads without a unique V-gene family were excluded. To address suspected cross-contamination and a sequencing artifact, a later analysis removed a few hundred highly shared, low-generation-probability nucleotide sequences. In a later analysis, a clonal expansion index for each public chain was calculated from normalized within-repertoire ranks of inferred template counts. In a later analysis, generation probabilities were computed with a VDJ recombination model fitted to out-of-frame rearrangements, and the resulting probabilities were checked against IGoR. A later analysis scored TCR-TCR, TCR-HLA and TCR-CMV co-occurrence with hypergeometric tests, applying a repertoire-size bias correction to TCR pairs. To estimate false discovery rates, a later analysis permuted the HLA or CMV assignments 20 times. In a later analysis, co-occurring TCRs were grouped using DBSCAN, and TCRdist sequence similarity was added for clustering within HLA-allele-positive subsets. Repertoires with fewer than 30,000 or more than 120,000 public chains were left out of co-occurrence clustering, as were five repertoires with anomalous nucleotide sharing. TCRdb's version of the immuneACCESS table is confined to in-frame rearrangements and falls short of the full clone set. An unresolved V gene accounts for under half of the shortfall where checked; the remainder is of unknown origin. The DNA was the basis for D and trimming; V, J and clone size are from that table. The table for this sample shows 100,000 to 150,000 clones. Of the sample, under 2% is held by the ten largest clones.

Trimming removed 5 bases from V and 7 bases from J, leaving 19 bases between the germline ends. The cysteine opens and the phenylalanine closes a CDR3 of 15 amino acids. Kept here is only the CDR3 DNA, which spans 45 bases and is read in frame from base 1. CDR1 and CDR2 were assigned from the germline V gene as SGDLS and YYNGEE. This receptor was identified in a woman aged 35 to 49 in good health and CMV-seropositive. Recombination joined TRBV9 with TRBJ2-1, with TRBD1 tentatively as D gene (5 bases match). Source material: PBMCs. The nucleotides are TGTGCCAGCAGGGCGAAGGCAGGGTTACGGAATGAGCAGTTCTTC. Its product reads: CASRAKAGLRNEQFF.